This T cell receptor (beta chain) was sequenced in a study of radiotherapy plus CTLA-4 blockade in lung cancer. The repertoire was sequenced with immunoSEQ multiplex PCR; TCRdb's copy has only in-frame clones and lacks some. The sample holds approximately 53,000 clones; about 88% are singletons and the top ten take 25% to 30%. The CDR3 has 12 amino acids. Concerning this clone itself: As yet, its antigen is unknown.

General study results and limits: Once radiotherapy plus ipilimumab had been given, TCR clones derived from tumor expanded in blood.

This TCR was recovered from a human donor with non-small cell lung cancer whose response to radiotherapy plus ipilimumab could not be evaluated. V is TRBV21-1 and J is TRBJ2-2; the DNA was not compared with TRBD2, the D call given in the table. TRBV21-1 is recorded as a pseudogene. Sequencing was performed on peripheral blood, taken from a patient treated with radiotherapy plus ipilimumab. Written as DNA, the CDR3 is TGTGCCAGCCCAAGATCGGCCGGGGAGCTGTTTTTT. Amino acid sequence: CASPRSAGELFF.